The present entry profiles one TCR beta chain with its context. The data originate from a study of OX40 agonist ivuxolimab in advanced cancers. Whole-study context: Patients were infused with ivuxolimab every 2 weeks at 0.01 to 10 mg/kg. Patients treated during dose escalation were battling hepatocellular carcinoma, melanoma, renal cell or head and neck cancer.

Some clones are missing from TCRdb's copy, which holds only in-frame ones; the method was immunoSEQ multiplex PCR. The profile shows 20,000 to 25,000 clones, over 75% of them singletons. Trimming at V came to 4 bases and at J to 8 bases, leaving 11 bases not matched to a gene. The length of the CDR3 is 14 residues. Germline CDR1 SGHNT, CDR2 YYREEE (reference sequence). Sequencing was performed on CD4+ or CD8+ T cells sorted from blood, taken in a trial of the OX40 agonist ivuxolimab. This receptor was obtained from an adult with an advanced solid tumor such as melanoma, head and neck, liver or kidney cancer. The rearrangement uses TRBV5-4 and TRBJ1-2; 7 nucleotides line up with TRBD1. This chain's CDR3 is CASSLLIQGSGYTF. CDR3 in DNA: TGTGCCAGCAGCCTCCTAATACAGGGGTCCGGCTACACCTTC.